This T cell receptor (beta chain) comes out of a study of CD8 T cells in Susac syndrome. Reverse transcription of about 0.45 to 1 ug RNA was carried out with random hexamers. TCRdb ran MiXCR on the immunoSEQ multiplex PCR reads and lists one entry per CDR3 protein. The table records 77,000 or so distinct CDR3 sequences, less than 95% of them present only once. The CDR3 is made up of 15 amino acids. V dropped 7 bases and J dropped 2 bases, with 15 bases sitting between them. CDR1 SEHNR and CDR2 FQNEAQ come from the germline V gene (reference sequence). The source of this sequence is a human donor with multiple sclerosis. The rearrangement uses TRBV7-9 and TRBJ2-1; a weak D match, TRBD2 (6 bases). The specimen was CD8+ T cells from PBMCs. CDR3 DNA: TGTGCCAGCACCAGGGAGGCCCGGACCTACAATGAGCAGTTCTTC. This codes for CASTREARTYNEQFF.